These T cell receptor beta chains were read from a single sample in a study of blood T cell repertoires in COVID-19. The assay was immunoSEQ multiplex PCR, and TCRdb's table has in-frame clones only and misses some. This table holds just under 70,000 clones, roughly 88% found once. The sample consisted of peripheral blood. Receptor source: a man under 40 with acute or convalescent COVID-19. The CDR3 runs from the conserved cysteine through the conserved F or W. Clone size is not always given. Where it is, it says once, few, many or a class for expanded clones.

j_gene	abundance	v_gene	CDR3aa
TRBJ2-1	NA	TRBV4-1	CASSQSQATPYNEQFF
TRBJ2-7	NA	TRBV7-2	CASSRVAGAGEQYF
TRBJ2-7	NA	TRBV30	CAWTFPQRGLTYEQYF
TRBJ2-3	NA	TRBV10-3	CAISVGGSTDTQYF
TRBJ2-5	NA	TRBV2	CAGSGKETQYF
TRBJ2-2	NA	TRBV11-2	CASSLAQRADTGELFF
TRBJ2-5	NA	TRBV5-1	CASSLSGTGQETQYF
TRBJ2-1	NA	TRBV10-2	CASSRKGTGNEQFF
TRBJ1-2	once	TRBV4-3	CASSQQGARYGYTF
TRBJ2-7	NA	TRBV10-3	CAISDSIAGVGYEQYF